Listed below are T cell receptor beta chains from one sample, sequenced in a study of control samples from healthy donors and cancer patients. Assay: immunoSEQ multiplex PCR; the TCRdb copy retains only in-frame clones and omits some. The sample contains roughly 130,000 clones, around 90% of which appear only once. The sample was blood. These receptors came from a man between 18 and 35 years old in good health. Each CDR3 is given with its conserved first and last residue. The order of the fields is J gene, D gene, V gene, clone size, CDR3 protein, CDR3 DNA. The D gene is left open where the match is weak. Where a row states a size, it is once, few, many or the class of an expanded clone; other rows omit it.

TRBJ2-1 | - | TRBV3-1/TRBV3-2 | once | CASSQGSAINEQFF | TGTGCCAGCAGCCAAGGATCGGCGATAAATGAGCAGTTCTTC
TRBJ1-6 | - | TRBV30 | - | CAWTGTHTNSPLHF | TGTGCCTGGACCGGGACTCATACTAATTCACCCCTCCACTTT
TRBJ1-1 | - | TRBV4-1 | - | CASSQDIRANTEAFF | TGCGCCAGCAGCCAAGATATTAGGGCGAACACTGAAGCTTTCTTT
TRBJ1-3 | TRBD1 | TRBV11-2 | - | CASSSRTGGVDTIYF | TGTGCCAGCAGCTCTAGGACAGGGGGCGTTGACACCATATATTTT
TRBJ1-1 | TRBD1 | TRBV4-1 | once | CASSREQGGGTEAFF | TGCGCCAGCAGCCGGGAGCAGGGGGGGGGCACTGAAGCTTTCTTT
TRBJ2-7 | TRBD1 | TRBV30 | - | CAWTGGSDEQYF | TGTGCCTGGACAGGGGGCAGTGACGAGCAGTACTTC
TRBJ2-3 | - | TRBV10-1 | - | CASSESLGGSSTDTQYF | TGCGCCAGCAGTGAGTCTTTGGGGGGCTCTAGCACAGATACGCAGTATTTT
TRBJ2-3 | TRBD2 | TRBV7-2 | - | CASSLELAGADTQYF | TGTGCCAGCAGCTTAGAACTAGCGGGGGCAGATACGCAGTATTTT
TRBJ2-5 | - | TRBV11-2 | - | CASSLALLKTETQYF | TGTGCCAGCAGCTTAGCCCTCCTAAAAACCGAGACCCAGTACTTC
TRBJ1-2 | TRBD1 | TRBV7-2 | - | CASGVQGAGYTF | TGTGCCAGCGGGGTACAGGGGGCGGGCTACACCTTC
TRBJ1-2 | - | TRBV18 | few | CASSSGASYGYTF | TGTGCCAGCTCATCTGGGGCGAGCTATGGCTACACCTTC
TRBJ2-5 | TRBD1 | TRBV11-2 | - | CASSVQGLGETQYF | TGTGCCAGCAGCGTACAGGGGTTAGGGGAGACCCAGTACTTC
TRBJ2-3 | TRBD2 | TRBV5-1 | once | CASSLTLLGWGGDTQYF | TGCGCCAGCAGCTTGACCCTACTAGGGTGGGGAGGGGATACGCAGTATTTT
TRBJ1-2 | TRBD1 | TRBV7-9 | - | CASSTRRTGGNYGYTF | TGTGCCAGCAGCACCCGTCGGACAGGGGGTAACTATGGCTACACCTTC
TRBJ1-2 | - | TRBV10-3 | - | CAIREGNYGYTF | TGTGCCATCAGGGAGGGGAACTATGGCTACACCTTC
TRBJ1-1 | - | TRBV7-3 | medium-sized | CASPLDLWNTEAFF | TGTGCCAGCCCGCTGGACCTCTGGAACACTGAAGCTTTCTTT
TRBJ2-7 | TRBD2 | TRBV3-1/TRBV3-2 | - | CASSRTSLRGGSYEQYF | TGTGCCAGCAGCCGGACCTCTTTGCGGGGGGGCTCCTACGAGCAGTACTTC
TRBJ1-1 | - | TRBV4-2 | - | CASSGQVNTEAFF | TGTGCCAGCAGCGGCCAGGTGAACACTGAAGCTTTCTTT
TRBJ2-7 | - | TRBV12-3/TRBV12-4 | - | CASSRDFYEQYF | TGTGCCAGCAGCCGGGACTTCTACGAGCAGTACTTC
TRBJ2-7 | - | TRBV5-1 | - | CASSLEPYYEQYF | TGCGCCAGCAGCTTGGAGCCATACTACGAGCAGTACTTC
TRBJ2-7 | - | TRBV7-2 | - | CASSPQGGWEQYF | TGTGCCAGCAGCCCTCAAGGGGGGTGGGAGCAGTACTTC
TRBJ2-2 | - | TRBV5-1 | - | CASSLDFGELFF | TGCGCCAGCAGCCTAGACTTCGGGGAGCTGTTTTTT
TRBJ2-7 | TRBD2 | TRBV9 | - | CASSPSAGGTYEQYF | TGTGCCAGCAGCCCCAGTGCGGGGGGCACCTACGAGCAGTACTTC
TRBJ1-1 | - | TRBV27 | - | CASRKQGDTEAFF | TGTGCCAGCAGGAAACAGGGAGACACTGAAGCTTTCTTT
TRBJ1-2 | - | TRBV5-4 | - | CASSLGQTLFYGYTF | TGTGCCAGCAGCTTAGGACAGACCCTATTCTATGGCTACACCTTC
TRBJ2-5 | TRBD2 | TRBV20-1 | - | CSASSSSGGAWETQYF | TGCAGTGCTAGTTCTTCAAGCGGGGGGGCCTGGGAGACCCAGTACTTC
TRBJ2-6 | - | TRBV10-3 | - | CAISATSYSGANVLTF | TGTGCCATCAGTGCTACCTCTTACTCTGGGGCCAACGTCCTGACTTTC
TRBJ2-1 | - | TRBV6-5 | - | CASKPLGRDNEQFF | TGTGCCAGCAAACCATTGGGAAGGGACAATGAGCAGTTCTTC
TRBJ1-2 | - | TRBV18 | - | CASSRARGANYGYTF | TGTGCCAGCTCAAGGGCCAGGGGAGCTAACTATGGCTACACCTTC
TRBJ2-7 | - | TRBV5-1 | - | CASSEDSTYEQYF | TGCGCCAGCAGCGAGGACAGTACCTACGAGCAGTACTTC
TRBJ1-5 | - | TRBV2 | - | CASSIRTVSNQPQHF | TGTGCCAGCAGTATAAGGACGGTGAGCAATCAGCCCCAGCATTTT
TRBJ1-2 | - | TRBV9 | once | CASSVGAGVSYGYTF | TGTGCCAGCAGCGTAGGGGCCGGGGTCAGTTATGGCTACACCTTC
TRBJ2-7 | - | TRBV4-1 | - | CASSKTGAYEQYF | TGCGCCAGCAGCAAGACAGGAGCCTACGAGCAGTACTTC
TRBJ1-2 | - | TRBV30 | - | CAWLDLNSAYGYTF | TGTGCCTGGCTTGACCTCAACTCGGCCTATGGCTACACCTTC
TRBJ2-1 | - | TRBV6-5 | - | CASSYSFYNEQFF | TGTGCCAGCAGTTACTCGTTTTACAATGAGCAGTTCTTC
TRBJ1-5 | TRBD1 | TRBV6-6 | - | CASSYAGGNQPQHF | TGTGCCAGCAGTTACGCAGGGGGGAATCAGCCCCAGCATTTT
TRBJ2-7 | - | TRBV2 | - | CASSEALIRELAREQYF | TGTGCCAGCAGTGAAGCGCTTATTAGGGAGCTCGCTCGGGAGCAGTACTTC
TRBJ2-5 | - | TRBV4-1 | - | CASSYRAGEETQYF | TGCGCCAGCAGCTACCGAGCAGGGGAGGAGACCCAGTACTTC
TRBJ2-7 | - | TRBV3-1/TRBV3-2 | few | CASSQDYRPSSYEQYF | TGTGCCAGCAGCCAAGATTACAGGCCGAGCTCCTACGAGCAGTACTTC
TRBJ1-2 | - | TRBV27 | - | CASSLSVGGNYGYTF | TGTGCCAGCAGTTTATCCGTGGGGGGCAACTATGGCTACACCTTC
TRBJ1-2 | TRBD1 | TRBV25-1 | - | CASSLTGNGGYTF | TGTGCCAGCAGTCTGACAGGGAACGGTGGCTACACCTTC
TRBJ1-1 | - | TRBV19 | - | CASKGGGYTEAFF | TGTGCCAGTAAGGGCGGGGGGTACACTGAAGCTTTCTTT
TRBJ2-1 | - | TRBV2 | - | CASILKDNEQFF | TGTGCCAGCATTCTCAAAGACAATGAGCAGTTCTTC
TRBJ1-2 | TRBD1 | TRBV4-2 | - | CASSQDSRTGWAGGYTF | TGTGCCAGCAGCCAAGATTCCCGGACAGGATGGGCAGGTGGCTACACCTTC
TRBJ1-2 | - | TRBV7-9 | - | CASSLALAGGYTF | TGTGCCAGCAGCTTGGCCCTGGCGGGAGGCTACACCTTC
TRBJ2-5 | TRBD2 | TRBV7-3 | - | CASSSGLAEETQYF | TGTGCCAGCAGCTCGGGACTAGCGGAAGAGACCCAGTACTTC
TRBJ2-5 | - | TRBV19 | - | CASRLTGGRSQETQYF | TGTGCCAGTAGGCTCACCGGTGGACGGTCCCAAGAGACCCAGTACTTC
TRBJ1-1 | TRBD1 | TRBV10-1 | - | CATRGQANTEAFF | TGCGCCACCCGAGGACAGGCTAACACTGAAGCTTTCTTT
TRBJ1-4 | - | TRBV5-1 | - | CASSLAPVAATNEKLFF | TGCGCCAGCAGCTTGGCCCCGGTGGCTGCAACTAATGAAAAACTGTTTTTT
TRBJ1-1 | - | TRBV5-1 | - | CASSCGGQGNTEAFF | TGCGCCAGCAGCTGCGGGGGGCAGGGGAACACTGAAGCTTTCTTT
TRBJ1-1 | - | TRBV27 | - | CASRGTVDTEAFF | TGTGCCAGCAGGGGGACGGTTGACACTGAAGCTTTCTTT
TRBJ1-3 | TRBD1 | TRBV5-6 | - | CASSWTGVPGNTIYF | TGTGCCAGCAGCTGGACAGGGGTTCCTGGAAACACCATATATTTT
TRBJ1-3 | - | TRBV21-1 | - | CASSFRQGAFGLHSGNTIYF | TGTGCCAGCAGCTTCCGACAGGGGGCGTTCGGTCTTCACTCTGGAAACACCATATATTTT
TRBJ1-1 | - | TRBV18 | - | CASSPDSNTEAFF | TGTGCCAGCTCCCCGGACAGCAACACTGAAGCTTTCTTT
TRBJ2-4 | - | TRBV7-9 | - | CASSLALGEVKNIQYF | TGTGCCAGCAGCTTAGCGCTCGGGGAGGTCAAAAACATTCAGTACTTC